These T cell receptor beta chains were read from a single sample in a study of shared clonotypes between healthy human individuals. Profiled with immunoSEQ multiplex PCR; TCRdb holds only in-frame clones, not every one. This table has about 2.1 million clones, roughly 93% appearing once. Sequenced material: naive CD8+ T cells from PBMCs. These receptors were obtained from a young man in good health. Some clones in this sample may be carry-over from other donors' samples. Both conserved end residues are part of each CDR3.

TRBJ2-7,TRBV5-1,CASSVEWAGPYEQYF
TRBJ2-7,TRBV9,CASSPMGQGVIYEQYF
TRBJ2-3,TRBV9,CASSESSGRAILTDTQYF
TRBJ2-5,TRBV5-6,CASTSEMGGVIETQYF
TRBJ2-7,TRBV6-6,CASSPRGLAYEQYF
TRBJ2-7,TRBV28,CASSSGQGAHEQYF
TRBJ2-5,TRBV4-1,CASSQDFREAPIISQETQYF
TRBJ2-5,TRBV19,CASSPRDRGVETQYF
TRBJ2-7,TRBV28,CASRGEGFLYEQYF
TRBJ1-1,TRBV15,CATSRVLRQDSEAFF
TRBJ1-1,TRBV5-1,CASRDYTNTEAFF
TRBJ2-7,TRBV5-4,CASSGGTYEQYF
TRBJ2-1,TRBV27,CASKIRDFGYNEQFF
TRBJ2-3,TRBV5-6,CASSSVPGQLGTDTQYF
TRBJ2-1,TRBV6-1,CASSAGGRDSYNEQFF
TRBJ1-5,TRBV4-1,CASSQGRIGDQPQHF
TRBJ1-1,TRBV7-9,CASSAGRGAFF
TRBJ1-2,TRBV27,CASSLSLAGAYGYTF
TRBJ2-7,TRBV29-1,CSVGLAASSYEQYF
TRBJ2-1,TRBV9,CASSPTPGLQEEQFF
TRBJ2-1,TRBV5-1,CASRAVPSGRGDEQFF
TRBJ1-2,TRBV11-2,CASSLVRVLTGGYGYTF
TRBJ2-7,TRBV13,CASSLGAPEQYF